Sequencing of this TCR beta chain was carried out in a study of T cells expressing NK-cell markers. Study information: Within the sequenced cohort of eight donors, seven exhibited HCMV seropositivity and one was seronegative.

Findings and limits, study-wide: In a handful of donors, dominant CD3+CD56+NKG2C+ clones formed roughly 1.0-7.5% of CD8+ cells. HCMV specificity of the expanded NKG2C+ T cell clones stayed unclear. Four of the donors also had these clonotypes leading their CD3+CD56-NKG2C+ fraction.

With regard to this clonotype: Antigen unknown.

The germline CDR1 and CDR2 sequences are MDHEN and SYDVKM. This CDR3 is 13 amino acids long. TCRdb re-called the 5' RACE reads and gives one entry per CDR3 protein, without DNA. The sample table includes almost 450,000 distinct CDR3 sequences. This TCR was sampled from a woman between 18 and 69 years old in good health. V is TRBV28 and J is TRBJ1-5. What was sequenced was blood T cells: a sorted CD56 or NKG2C T cell subset, CD4+ or CD8+ T cells, or bulk PBMC T cells (not recorded which). The CDR3 protein is CASMLGSNQPQHF.